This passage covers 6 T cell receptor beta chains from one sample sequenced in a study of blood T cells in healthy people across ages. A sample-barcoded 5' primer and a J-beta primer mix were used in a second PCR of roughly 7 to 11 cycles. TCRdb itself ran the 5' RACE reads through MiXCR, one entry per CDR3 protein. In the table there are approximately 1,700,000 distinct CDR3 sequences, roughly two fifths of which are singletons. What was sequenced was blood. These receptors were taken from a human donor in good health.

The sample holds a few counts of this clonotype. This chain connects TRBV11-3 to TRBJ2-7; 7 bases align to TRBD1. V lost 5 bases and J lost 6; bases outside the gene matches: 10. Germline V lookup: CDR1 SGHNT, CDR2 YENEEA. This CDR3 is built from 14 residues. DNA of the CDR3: TGTGCCAGCAGCCCAGGGGGACCCCCGAGCGAGCAGTACTTC. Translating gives CASSPGGPPSEQYF. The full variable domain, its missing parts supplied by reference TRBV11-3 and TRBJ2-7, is EAGVVQSPRYKIIEKKQPVAFWCNPISGHNTLYWYLQNLGQGPELLIRYENEEAVDDSQLPKDRFSAERLKGVDSTLKIQPAELGDSAVYLCASSPGGPPSEQYFGPGTRLTVT.

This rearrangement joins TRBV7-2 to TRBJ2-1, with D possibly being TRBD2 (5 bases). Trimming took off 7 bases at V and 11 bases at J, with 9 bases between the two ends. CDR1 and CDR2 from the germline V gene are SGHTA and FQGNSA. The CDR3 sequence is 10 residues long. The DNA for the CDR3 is TGTGCCAGCACCCGACTAAAGCAGTTCTTC. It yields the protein CASTRLKQFF. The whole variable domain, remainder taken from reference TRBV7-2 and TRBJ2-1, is GAGVSQSPSNKVTEKGKDVELRCDPISGHTALYWYRQSLGQGLEFLIYFQGNSAPDKSGLPSDRFSAERTGGSVSTLTIQRTQQEDSAVYLCASTRLKQFFGPGTRLTVL.

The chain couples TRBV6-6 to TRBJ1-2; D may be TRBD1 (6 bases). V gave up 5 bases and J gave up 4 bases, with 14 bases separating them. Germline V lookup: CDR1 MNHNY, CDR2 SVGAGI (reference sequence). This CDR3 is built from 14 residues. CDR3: CASSQLDSGYGYTF. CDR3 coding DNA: TGTGCCAGCAGTCAACTGGACAGCGGCTATGGCTACACCTTC.

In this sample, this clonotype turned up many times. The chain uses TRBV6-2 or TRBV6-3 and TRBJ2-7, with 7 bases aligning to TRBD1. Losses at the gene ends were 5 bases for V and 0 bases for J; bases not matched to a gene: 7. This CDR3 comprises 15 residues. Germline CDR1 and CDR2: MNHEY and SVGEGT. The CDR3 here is CASSQQGFSSYEQYF. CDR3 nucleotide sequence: TGTGCCAGCAGTCAACAGGGGTTTAGCTCCTACGAGCAGTACTTC.

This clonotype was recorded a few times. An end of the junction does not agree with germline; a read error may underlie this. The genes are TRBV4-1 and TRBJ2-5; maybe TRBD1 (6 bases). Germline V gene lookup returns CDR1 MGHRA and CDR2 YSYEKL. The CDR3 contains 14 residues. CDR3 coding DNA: TGCGTCAGCAGCGGTTCCCAGGGGCCTGGGACCCAGTACTTC. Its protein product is CVSSGSQGPGTQYF.

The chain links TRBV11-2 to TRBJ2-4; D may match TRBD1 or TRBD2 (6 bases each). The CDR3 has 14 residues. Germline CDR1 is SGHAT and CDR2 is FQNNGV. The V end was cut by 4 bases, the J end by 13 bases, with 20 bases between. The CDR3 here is CASSSNRDTGEQYF. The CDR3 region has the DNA TGTGCCAGCAGCTCAAACAGGGACACGGGAGAGCAGTACTTC.